Described below is a single T cell receptor beta chain sequence and its context. Its antigen is still unknown. Sequencing used immunoSEQ multiplex PCR; TCRdb keeps in-frame clones, though not all of them. The sample has roughly 140,000 clones, 90% to 95% seen once. The sample belongs to a study of T cell responses to AZD1222 COVID-19 vaccine. Whole-study findings and limits: Dominant at 160-218 and 743-854, vaccine-associated CD4 TCRs also spanned spike.

The CDR3 length is 12 residues. With 2 bases removed from V and 7 bases from J, the gap between germline ends came to 9 bases. The germline V gene has CDR1 SGHRS and CDR2 YFSETQ. Sequencing was performed on peripheral blood, taken after recovery from COVID-19. V usage is TRBV5-1 and J usage is TRBJ1-1, with a possible D match to TRBD1 (6 bases). This sequence was found in an adult who had recovered from COVID-19. The CDR3 DNA reads as TGCGCCAGCAGCTTAGGGGGGAATGAAGCTTTCTTT. Translation gives CASSLGGNEAFF.